This T cell receptor beta chain appears in the sequencing data of a study of T cells in Graves' hyperthyroidism and ophthalmopathy. The CDR3 has 12 amino acids. Trimming cost V 5 bases and J 6 bases; bases outside gene matches: 3. TCR beta CDR3 regions were amplified from RNA. Primed by the HTBI set, a first-round RT-PCR was run on the TCR CDR3. From the multiplex PCR reads, TCRdb called clonotypes with MiXCR, one entry per CDR3 protein. This table holds more than 500,000 distinct CDR3 sequences, 15% to 20% found once. This clonotype was seen at least ten times. This rearrangement joins TRBV12-3 or TRBV12-4 to TRBJ2-7; TRBD2 aligns across 8 bases. Specimen: blood. This TCR derives from a woman aged 25 to 39 with Graves' hyperthyroidism. CDR3 sequence reads: CASSSGSSEQYF. Here the CDR3 DNA reads TGTGCCAGCAGTAGCGGGAGCTCCGAGCAGTACTTC.